This TCR beta chain emerged from a study of identical twins. General study results and limits: The authors drew conclusions from cross-sectional statistical analysis rather than following the same donors. There was more out-of-frame TCR alpha sharing in monozygotic twins than models estimated.

Germline lookup yields CDR1 SGHAT and CDR2 FQNNGV. V was clipped by 5 bases and J by 5 bases, with 17 bases between them. This CDR3 is built from 15 residues. This clonotype occurred a few times. The antigen is undetermined. Template switching (which added a universal primer site) was used, and cDNA carried unique molecular identifiers. TCRdb recomputed calls from the 5' RACE reads with MiXCR, one row per CDR3 protein. The sample contains roughly 690,000 distinct CDR3 sequences, approximately 21% of which appear only once. These sequences were also reported in another study, on T cells expressing NK-cell markers. This second report adds: The CD3+CD56-NKG2C+ fraction was also led by these clonotypes in a few donors.

Sequencing was performed on PBMCs. This TCR was recovered from a woman younger than 30 in good health. The gene calls are TRBV11-2 and TRBJ2-3; D is perhaps TRBD2 (6 bases). The CDR3 region is CASSHGGRLRDTQYF. DNA of the CDR3: TGTGCCAGCAGCCACGGGGGAAGGCTGCGAGATACGCAGTATTTT. The whole variable domain, remainder taken from reference TRBV11-2 and TRBJ2-3, is EAGVAQSPRYKIIEKRQSVAFWCNPISGHATLYWYQQILGQGPKLLIQFQNNGVVDDSQLPKDRFSAERLKGVDSTLKIQPAKLEDSAVYLCASSHGGRLRDTQYFGPGTRLTVL.